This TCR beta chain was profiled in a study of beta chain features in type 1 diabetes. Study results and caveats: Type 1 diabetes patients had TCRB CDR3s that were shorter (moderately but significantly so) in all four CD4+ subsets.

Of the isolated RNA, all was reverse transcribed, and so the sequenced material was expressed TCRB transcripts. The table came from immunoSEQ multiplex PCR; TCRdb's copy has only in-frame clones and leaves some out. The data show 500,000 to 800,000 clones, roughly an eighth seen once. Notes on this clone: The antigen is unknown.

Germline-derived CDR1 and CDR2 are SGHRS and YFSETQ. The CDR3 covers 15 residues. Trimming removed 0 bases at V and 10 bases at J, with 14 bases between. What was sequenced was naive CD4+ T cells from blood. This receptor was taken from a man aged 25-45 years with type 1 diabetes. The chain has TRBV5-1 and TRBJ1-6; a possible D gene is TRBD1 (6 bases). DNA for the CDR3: TGCGCCAGCAGCTTGGAAACAGGGCCTGGATCACCCCTCCACTTT. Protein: CASSLETGPGSPLHF. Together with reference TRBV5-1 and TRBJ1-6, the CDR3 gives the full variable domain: KAGVTQTPRYLIKTRGQQVTLSCSPISGHRSVSWYQQTPGQGLQFLFEYFSETQRNKGNFPGRFSGRQFSNSRSEMNVSTLELGDSALYLCASSLETGPGSPLHFGNGTRLTVT.